This T cell receptor (beta chain) comes out of a study of blood T cell repertoires in COVID-19 (dated by TCRdb to 2020 to 2021). About the investigation overall: Collaborator samples came from the United States, Italy and Spain and covered acute and convalescent phases of COVID-19. The material from the prospective study consisted of cDNA or gDNA derived from T cells, B-cell-depleted T cells, or PBMCs. Subjects who had been exposed to COVID-19, were actively infected with it, or had recovered from it provided the deeply sampled blood TCRbeta repertoires that made up the dataset. Where available, HLA class I and class II types were obtained from metadata supplied by the sample provider rather than from assay-based typing. A freely available public database, intended as a resource for researchers studying the immune response to SARS-CoV-2, is where the repertoires were released. The samples were drawn from the first 160 participants of the ongoing ImmuneRACE study and from some 1,300 subjects provided by 6 global collaborators. Sample metadata almost always included a de-identified subject ID, COVID-19 status, age in years and sex.

Details on this clone: Its specific antigen is unknown. Per-nucleotide qualities are absent, and no much larger clonotype sits a single base away.

In Seattle, one collaborating source enrolled patients while the infection was active and tracked those patients longitudinally over the course of disease. The collaborating institutions used their own protocols to collect whole blood in K2EDTA tubes. For TCRbeta analysis, collaborator samples were shipped as frozen whole blood, as isolated PBMCs, or as DNA extracted from either sample type. Overall results and qualifications from the work: The amount of clinical and demographic metadata varied by source and participant and was provided uncurated.

V and J are truncated by 0 bases and 4 bases respectively, leaving an intervening sequence of 10 bases. From the germline V gene (reference sequence), CDR1 is LNHNV and CDR2 is YYDKDF. The CDR3 goes from the cysteine to the phenylalanine over 15 residues. The read is trimmed to its CDR3 DNA, 45 bases read in frame from base 1. The immunoSEQ Assay, a bias-controlled multiplex PCR, was used to amplify TCRbeta CDR3 regions from genomic DNA. As for the authors' bioinformatics: The number of nucleated cells in each sample was estimated by amplification of reference gene primers within the assay. Sequence reads were collapsed and filtered to measure the absolute abundance of every unique TCRbeta CDR3 rearrangement. Productive Simpson clonality was computed per sample as the square root of Simpson's diversity index over productive rearrangements. Not all clones reach the TCRdb copy of this immuneACCESS table, which keeps in-frame sequences only. Checked studies attribute under half of the gap to unresolved V genes and leave the rest unexplained. V and J calls and clone size are copied from that table; D and trimming were computed from the DNA. For this sample there are about 200,000 clones; approximately 90% appear just once. The ten largest clones capture more than 0.7% of the sample.

Sequencing was carried out using peripheral blood. The sequence joins TRBV15 to TRBJ1-5, with no confidently assigned D gene. The TCR comes from a man aged 55 to 70 with COVID-19, enrolled during active disease. The sequence in DNA is TGTGCCACCAGCAGAGAACGAGGGCGTAATCAGCCCCAGCATTTT. The encoded protein is CATSRERGRNQPQHF. Supplemented by the reference TRBV15 and TRBJ1-5 proteins around the CDR3, the complete variable domain is DAMVIQNPRYQVTQFGKPVTLSCSQTLNHNVMYWYQQKSSQAPKLLFHYYDKDFNNEADTPDNFQSRRPNTSFCFLDIRSPGLGDTAMYLCATSRERGRNQPQHFGDGTRLSIL.